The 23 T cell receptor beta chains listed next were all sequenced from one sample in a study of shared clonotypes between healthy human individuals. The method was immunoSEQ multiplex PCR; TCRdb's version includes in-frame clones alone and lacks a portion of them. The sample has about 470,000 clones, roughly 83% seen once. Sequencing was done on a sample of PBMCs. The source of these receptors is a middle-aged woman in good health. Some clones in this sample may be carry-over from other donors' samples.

CDR3 loop: CASSFGFVGGEEQFF. The CDR3 DNA sequence: TGTGCCAGCAGTTTTGGGTTTGTAGGGGGCGAGGAGCAGTTCTTC. The J gene is TRBJ2-1, the V gene TRBV27, with 7 bases aligning to TRBD1. Germline V gene data show CDR1 as MNHEY and CDR2 as SMNVEV (reference sequence). CDR3 length: 15 amino acids. With V trimmed by 3 bases and J by 10 bases, 12 bases remained unmatched.

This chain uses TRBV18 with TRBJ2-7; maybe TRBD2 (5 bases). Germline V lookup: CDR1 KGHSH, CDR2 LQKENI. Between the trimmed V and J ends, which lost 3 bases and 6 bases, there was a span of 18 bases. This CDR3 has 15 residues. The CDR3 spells CASSPPTITRAEQYF. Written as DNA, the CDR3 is TGTGCCAGCTCACCGCCGACTATAACCCGCGCCGAGCAGTACTTC. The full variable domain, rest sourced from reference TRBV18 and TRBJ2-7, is NAGVMQNPRHLVRRRGQEARLRCSPMKGHSHVYWYRQLPEEGLKFMVYLQKENIIDESGMPKERFSAEFPKEGPSILRIQQVVRGDSAAYFCASSPPTITRAEQYFGPGTRLTVT.

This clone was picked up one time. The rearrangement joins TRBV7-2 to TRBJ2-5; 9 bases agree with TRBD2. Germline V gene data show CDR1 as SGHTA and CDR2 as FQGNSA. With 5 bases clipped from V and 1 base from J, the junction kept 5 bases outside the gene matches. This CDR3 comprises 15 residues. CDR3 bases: TGTGCCAGCAGCCTGGAGCGGGAGGTCCAAGAGACCCAGTACTTC. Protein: CASSLEREVQETQYF.

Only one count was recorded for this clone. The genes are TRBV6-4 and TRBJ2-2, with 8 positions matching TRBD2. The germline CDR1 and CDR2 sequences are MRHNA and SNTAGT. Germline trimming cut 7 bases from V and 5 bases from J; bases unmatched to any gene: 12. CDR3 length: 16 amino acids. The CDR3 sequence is CASTDTSGDGTGELFF. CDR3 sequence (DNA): TGTGCCAGCACGGATACTAGCGGAGATGGGACCGGGGAGCTGTTTTTT.

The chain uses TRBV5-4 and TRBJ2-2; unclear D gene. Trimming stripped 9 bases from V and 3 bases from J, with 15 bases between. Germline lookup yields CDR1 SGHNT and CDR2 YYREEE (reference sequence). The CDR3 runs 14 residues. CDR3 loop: CAIYSGSDTGELFF. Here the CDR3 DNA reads TGTGCCATTTACTCCGGCTCTGACACCGGGGAGCTGTTTTTT.

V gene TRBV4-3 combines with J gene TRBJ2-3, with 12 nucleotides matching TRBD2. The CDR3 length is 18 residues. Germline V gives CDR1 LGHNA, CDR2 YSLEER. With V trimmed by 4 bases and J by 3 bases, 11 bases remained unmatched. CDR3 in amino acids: CASSLQYVTSGRTDTQYF. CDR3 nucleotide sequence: TGCGCCAGCAGCCTACAATACGTAACTAGCGGGAGGACAGATACGCAGTATTTT.

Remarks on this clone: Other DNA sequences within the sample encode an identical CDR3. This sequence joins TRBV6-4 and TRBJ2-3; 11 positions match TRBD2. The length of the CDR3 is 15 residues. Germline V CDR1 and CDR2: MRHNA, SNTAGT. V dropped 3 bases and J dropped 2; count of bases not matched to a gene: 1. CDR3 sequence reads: CASSDSGRATDTQYF. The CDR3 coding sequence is TGTGCCAGCAGTGATAGCGGGAGGGCCACAGATACGCAGTATTTT.

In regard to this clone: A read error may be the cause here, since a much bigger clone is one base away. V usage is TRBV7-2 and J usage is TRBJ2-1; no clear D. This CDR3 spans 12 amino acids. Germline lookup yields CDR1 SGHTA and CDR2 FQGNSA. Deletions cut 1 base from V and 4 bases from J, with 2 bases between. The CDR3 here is CASSLDYNEQFF. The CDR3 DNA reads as TGTGCCAGCAGCTTAGATTACAATGAGCAGTTCTTC.

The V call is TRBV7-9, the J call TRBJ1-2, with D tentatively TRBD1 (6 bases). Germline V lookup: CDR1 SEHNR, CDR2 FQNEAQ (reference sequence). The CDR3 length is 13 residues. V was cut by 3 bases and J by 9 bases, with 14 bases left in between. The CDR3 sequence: CASSLGRDTSYTF. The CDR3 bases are TGTGCCAGCAGCTTGGGCCGGGACACTAGCTACACCTTC.

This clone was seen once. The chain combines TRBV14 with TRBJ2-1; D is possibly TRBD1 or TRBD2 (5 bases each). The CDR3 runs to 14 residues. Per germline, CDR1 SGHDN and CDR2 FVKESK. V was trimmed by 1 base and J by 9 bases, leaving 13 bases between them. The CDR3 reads CASSQVVGVGEQFF. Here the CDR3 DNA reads TGTGCCAGCAGCCAAGTAGTGGGGGTAGGTGAGCAGTTCTTC.

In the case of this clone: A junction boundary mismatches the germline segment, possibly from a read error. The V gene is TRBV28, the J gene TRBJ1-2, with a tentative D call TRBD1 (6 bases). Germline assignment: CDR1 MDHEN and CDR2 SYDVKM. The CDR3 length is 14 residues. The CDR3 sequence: CASSRDKLIYGYAF. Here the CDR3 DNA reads TGTGCCAGCAGTCGGGACAAGCTAATCTATGGCTACGCCTTC.

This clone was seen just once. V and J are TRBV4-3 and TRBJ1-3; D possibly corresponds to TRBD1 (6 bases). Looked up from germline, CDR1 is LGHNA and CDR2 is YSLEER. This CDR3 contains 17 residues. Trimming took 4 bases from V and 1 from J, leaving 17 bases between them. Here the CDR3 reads CASSLQDQGRSGNTIYF. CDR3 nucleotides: TGCGCCAGCAGCCTACAAGATCAGGGGCGGTCTGGAAACACCATATATTTT.

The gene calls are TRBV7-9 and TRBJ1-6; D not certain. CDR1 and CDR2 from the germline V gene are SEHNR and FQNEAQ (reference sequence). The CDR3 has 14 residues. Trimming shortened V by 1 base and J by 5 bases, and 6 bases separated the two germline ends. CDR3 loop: CASSLGPNNSPLHF. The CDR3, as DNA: TGTGCCAGCAGCTTAGGGCCAAATAATTCACCCCTCCACTTT.

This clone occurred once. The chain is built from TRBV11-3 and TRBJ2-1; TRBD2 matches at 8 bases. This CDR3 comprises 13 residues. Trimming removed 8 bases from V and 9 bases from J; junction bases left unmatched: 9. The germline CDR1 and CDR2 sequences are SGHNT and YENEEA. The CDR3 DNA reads TGTGCCAGCCGCGGGCGGGAGGCAGGTGAGCAGTTCTTC. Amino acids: CASRGREAGEQFF.

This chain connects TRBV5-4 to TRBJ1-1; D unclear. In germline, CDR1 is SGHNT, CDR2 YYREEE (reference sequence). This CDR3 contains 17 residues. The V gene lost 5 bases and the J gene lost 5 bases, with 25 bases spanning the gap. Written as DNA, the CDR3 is TGTGCCAGCAGTAAACGGTGGACGGGCTCTAGCGGGACTGAAGCTTTCTTT. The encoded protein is CASSKRWTGSSGTEAFF.

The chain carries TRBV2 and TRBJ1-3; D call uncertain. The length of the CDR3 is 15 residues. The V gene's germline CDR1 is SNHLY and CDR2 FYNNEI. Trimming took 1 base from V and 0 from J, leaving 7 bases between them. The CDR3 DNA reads TGTGCCAGCAGTGAAGACACGAGCTCTGGAAACACCATATATTTT. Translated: CASSEDTSSGNTIYF.

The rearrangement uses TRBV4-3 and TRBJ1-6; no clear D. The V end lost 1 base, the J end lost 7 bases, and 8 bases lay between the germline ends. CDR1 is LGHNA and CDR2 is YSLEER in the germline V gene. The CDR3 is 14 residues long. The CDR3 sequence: CASSQGNGNSPLHF. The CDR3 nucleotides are TGCGCCAGCAGCCAAGGAAATGGGAATTCACCCCTCCACTTT.

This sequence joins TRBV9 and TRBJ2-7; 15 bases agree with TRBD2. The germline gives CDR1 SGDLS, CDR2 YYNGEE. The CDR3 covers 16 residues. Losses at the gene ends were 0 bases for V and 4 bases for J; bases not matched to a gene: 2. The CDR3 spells CASSVGGTSGRYEQYF. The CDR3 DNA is TGTGCCAGCAGCGTAGGCGGGACTAGCGGGAGGTACGAGCAGTACTTC.

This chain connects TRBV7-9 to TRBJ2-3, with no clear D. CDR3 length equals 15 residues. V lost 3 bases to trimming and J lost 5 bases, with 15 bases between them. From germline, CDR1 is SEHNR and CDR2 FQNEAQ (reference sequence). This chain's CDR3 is CASSFAGHPLDTQYF. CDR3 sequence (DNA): TGTGCCAGCAGCTTTGCCGGGCACCCCCTAGATACGCAGTATTTT.

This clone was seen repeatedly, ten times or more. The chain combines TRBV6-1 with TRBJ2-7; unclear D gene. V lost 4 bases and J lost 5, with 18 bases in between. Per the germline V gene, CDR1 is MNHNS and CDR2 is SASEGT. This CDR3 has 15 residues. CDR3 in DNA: TGTGCCAGCAGTGTAGGGCCCGCCACATCGAACGAGCAGTACTTC. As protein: CASSVGPATSNEQYF.

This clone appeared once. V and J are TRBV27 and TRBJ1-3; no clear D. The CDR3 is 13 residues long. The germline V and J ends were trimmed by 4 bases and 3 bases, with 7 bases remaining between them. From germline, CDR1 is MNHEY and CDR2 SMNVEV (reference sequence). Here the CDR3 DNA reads TGTGCCAGCAGTTCCCCCTATGGAAACACCATATATTTT. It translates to CASSSPYGNTIYF.

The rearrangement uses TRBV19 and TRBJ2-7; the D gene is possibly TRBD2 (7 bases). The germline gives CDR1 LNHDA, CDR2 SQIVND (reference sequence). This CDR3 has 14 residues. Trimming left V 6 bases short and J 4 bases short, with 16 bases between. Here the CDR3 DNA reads TGTGCCAGTAGCGGGGGGCGGGCTCGGTACGAGCAGTACTTC. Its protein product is CASSGGRARYEQYF.

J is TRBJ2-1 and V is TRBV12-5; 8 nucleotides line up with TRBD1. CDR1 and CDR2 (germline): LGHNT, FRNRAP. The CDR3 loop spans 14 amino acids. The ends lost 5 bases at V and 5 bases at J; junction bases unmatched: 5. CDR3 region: CASGDRGVNNEQFF. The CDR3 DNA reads TGTGCTAGTGGTGACAGGGGCGTAAACAATGAGCAGTTCTTC.